A selection of T cell receptor beta chains follows, all from one sample in a study of beta chain features in type 1 diabetes. Profiled with immunoSEQ multiplex PCR; TCRdb holds only in-frame clones, not every one. The repertoire has a few hundred thousand clones, roughly an eighth of them found once; the top ten carry about 0.01%. The sample consisted of naive CD4+ T cells from blood. These receptors originate from a young woman with type 1 diabetes. The CDR3 runs from the conserved cysteine through the conserved F or W. The D gene is left open where the match is weak. Size is stated for part of the rows, as once, few or many counts, or as a class when the clone is expanded.

d_gene,v_gene,abundance,j_gene,CDR3nt,CDR3aa
TRBD2,TRBV9,few,TRBJ2-1,TGTGCCAGCAGCCCCGAGCGGGGTAGGAATGAGCAGTTCTTC,CASSPERGRNEQFF
.,TRBV29-1,.,TRBJ1-2,TGCAGCGTCACAGAGGGCCTGATCTATGGCTACACCTTC,CSVTEGLIYGYTF
TRBD1,TRBV5-6,few,TRBJ1-2,TGTGCCAGCAGCCCGGGACAGGGCTATGGCTACACCTTC,CASSPGQGYGYTF
TRBD1,TRBV4-1,.,TRBJ1-1,TGCGCCAGCAGCCAAGCAGACAGGGTAAACACTGAAGCTTTCTTT,CASSQADRVNTEAFF
TRBD1,TRBV28,.,TRBJ1-5,TGTGCCAGCAGGAGTGGACAGGGAGATCAGCCCCAGCATTTT,CASRSGQGDQPQHF
TRBD2,TRBV4-1,few,TRBJ2-3,TGCGCCAGCAGCCCAGGACTAGCGGTACGGAGGGGTGATACGCAGTATTTT,CASSPGLAVRRGDTQYF
TRBD2,TRBV5-4,.,TRBJ2-5,TGTGCCAGCAGCCAACGGGAGGGCCAAGAGACCCAGTACTTC,CASSQREGQETQYF
.,TRBV9,.,TRBJ2-7,TGTGCCAGCAGCGTAGGAGGGGGCGAGCAGTACTTC,CASSVGGGEQYF
.,TRBV7-9,.,TRBJ1-6,TGTGCCAGCAGCGTCACTGGAGGCTCACCCCTCCACTTT,CASSVTGGSPLHF
TRBD1,TRBV27,few,TRBJ2-5,TGTGCCAGCAGTTTCCGGGACAGGGCCATGACCCAGTACTTC,CASSFRDRAMTQYF
.,TRBV9,.,TRBJ2-3,TGTGCCAGCAGCGTGGCCGCCGATACGCAGTATTTT,CASSVAADTQYF
.,TRBV6-5,.,TRBJ1-2,TGTGCCTCTGCGGGTAGCGGGTCGGGCTACACCTTC,CASAGSGSGYTF
.,TRBV6-5,.,TRBJ2-7,TGTGCCACGACTGGGTTCTCCTACGAGCAGTACTTC,CATTGFSYEQYF
.,TRBV30,.,TRBJ2-7,TGTGCCTGGAAATCGAGGTTCAGCTCCTACGAGCAGTACTTC,CAWKSRFSSYEQYF
.,TRBV11-2,.,TRBJ1-2,TGTGCCAGCAGCTTTGGAGGGCGAGGCTACACCTTC,CASSFGGRGYTF
TRBD1,TRBV27,.,TRBJ2-3,TGTGCCAGCAGCCGGACAGGGCGCACAGATACGCAGTATTTT,CASSRTGRTDTQYF
TRBD1,TRBV25-1,.,TRBJ2-7,TGTGCCAGCAGTGCCTTAGACAGGGCTATCGAGCAGTACTTC,CASSALDRAIEQYF